This TCR beta chain is drawn from a study of blood T cell repertoires in COVID-19. About the study: Donors in the United States, Italy and Spain gave samples during acute or convalescent COVID-19. PBMCs, B-cell-depleted T cells, or T cells were the source of the cDNA or gDNA that made up the material.

Original data processing: Researchers report that nucleated cell counts were estimated from reference gene primer amplification. The repertoire was sequenced with immunoSEQ multiplex PCR; TCRdb's copy has only in-frame clones and lacks some. V, J and clone size are taken as reported in that table, and D and trimming were inferred from the DNA itself. The data hold 100,000 or so clones, with approximately 89% observed a single time. Germline V lookup: CDR1 MNHEY, CDR2 SMNVEV (reference sequence). There are 13 residues in the CDR3. Trimming at V came to 4 bases and at J to 7 bases, leaving 5 bases not matched to a gene.

The chain couples TRBV27 to TRBJ2-7; 9 positions agree with TRBD1. The source material was peripheral blood. This sequence was found in a woman in her 30s with acute or convalescent COVID-19. The CDR3 bases are TGTGCCAGCAGTTGGAACAGGGGGCAGGAGCAGTACTTC. This sequence encodes CASSWNRGQEQYF.